Shown below are 7 T cell receptor beta chains from a single sample sequenced in a study of cytomegalovirus exposure and HLA in healthy donors. The table came from immunoSEQ multiplex PCR; TCRdb's copy has only in-frame clones and leaves some out. Of almost 65,000 clones detected, about 89% appear once; the ten largest clones hold 1.7%. The sample taken for sequencing was PBMCs. Every receptor here comes from a woman aged 18-35 years in good health and CMV-seronegative.

This clone has only a few counts. The gene calls are TRBV4-3 and TRBJ2-6; the D gene is possibly TRBD2 (5 bases). The CDR3 consists of 17 residues. Germline lookup yields CDR1 LGHNA and CDR2 YSLEER. The V and J ends lost 1 base and 4 bases respectively, with 14 bases between them. DNA for the CDR3: TGCGCCAGCAGCCAAGGGGAGCTGGGAGCAGGGGCCAACGTCCTGACTTTC. As protein: CASSQGELGAGANVLTF.

The V gene is TRBV19, the J gene TRBJ2-2, with 11 positions matching TRBD2. V dropped 6 bases and J dropped 4; count of bases not matched to a gene: 7. Germline CDR1 reads LNHDA; CDR2 reads SQIVND (reference sequence). The CDR3 consists of 16 residues. The CDR3 DNA follows: TGTGCCAGTAGATTCACTAGCGGGAGATCCACCGGGGAGCTGTTTTTT. Translation: CASRFTSGRSTGELFF.

CDR3: CASSLGLAVTEAFF. CDR3 sequence (DNA): TGTGCCAGCAGCTTAGGGTTGGCCGTGACTGAAGCTTTCTTT. This chain connects TRBV11-2 to TRBJ1-1, with no clear D. Trimming removed 1 base from V and 5 bases from J, with 11 bases in between. This CDR3 contains 14 residues. CDR1 SGHAT and CDR2 FQNNGV come from the germline V gene.

The gene calls are TRBV19 and TRBJ2-7; D is uncertain. There are 15 residues in the CDR3. V lost 5 bases and J 5 bases, leaving 19 bases between the germline ends. In germline, CDR1 is LNHDA, CDR2 SQIVND (reference sequence). The CDR3 protein is CASSPSIHPEDEQYF. The CDR3 coding sequence is TGTGCCAGTAGTCCTTCCATTCACCCCGAGGACGAGCAGTACTTC.

This clone ranks as medium-sized. The rearrangement uses TRBV2 and TRBJ2-7; D is unclear. V lost 4 bases and J lost 5, with 12 bases in between. The germline V gene has CDR1 SNHLY and CDR2 FYNNEI. CDR3 length equals 13 residues. The CDR3 loop is CASSVWANHEQYF. The CDR3 DNA reads TGTGCCAGCAGTGTATGGGCGAACCACGAGCAGTACTTC.

The chain carries TRBV7-3 and TRBJ2-6, with D perhaps matching TRBD1 (5 bases). V was pared by 7 bases and J by 0 bases, with 16 bases between. CDR3 size: 17 residues. The germline V gene encodes CDR1 SGHTA and CDR2 FQGTGA. CDR3 region: CASTEITGNSGANVLTF. The CDR3 DNA reads TGTGCCAGCACAGAAATAACAGGAAACTCTGGGGCCAACGTCCTGACTTTC.

The chain employs TRBV28 and TRBJ2-7, with D possibly matching TRBD1 (5 bases). Germline assignment: CDR1 MDHEN and CDR2 SYDVKM. The ends were cut back, 5 bases at V and 5 bases at J, with 22 bases in the middle. The length of the CDR3 is 16 residues. This CDR3 reads CASSIDRAPNPHEQYF. CDR3 DNA sequence: TGTGCCAGCAGTATAGACAGAGCTCCAAACCCCCACGAGCAGTACTTC.